This TCR beta chain comes out of a study of T-cell memory formation after mild COVID-19. Notes on the study in general: The finding that pre-infection memory included some responding clones suggested that cross-reactive memory joined. Later expanders leaned CD4+, whereas day 15 to 85 contracting clones were balanced CD4/CD8. Contracting CD4+ clones were located mainly in CM and EM, and CD8+ clones in EMRA.

TCR alpha and TCR beta cDNA libraries carrying sample barcodes and UMIs came from 5'RACE with constant-segment primers. TCRdb reprocessed the 5' RACE reads with MiXCR, giving one entry per CDR3 protein. The data show 190,000 or so distinct CDR3 sequences, roughly a tenth seen once. Concerning this clonotype: Its specificity is unknown.

The CDR3 is 14 residues long. Germline-derived CDR1 and CDR2 are KGHSH and LQKENI. Trimming cost V 4 bases and J 3 bases, with 10 bases left between them. Sequenced sample: PBMCs or a T cell subset sorted from them (not recorded which). The sequence came from a man younger than 30 who had mild COVID-19 (a few samples of this study predate the infection). Cell type and time point are not known. This chain connects TRBV18 to TRBJ1-5; the D is unclear. The CDR3 region has the DNA TGTGCCAGCTCACTAGGACCGATCAATCAGCCCCAGCATTTT. This encodes CASSLGPINQPQHF.